This T cell receptor (beta chain) was identified in a study of Graves' ophthalmopathy and Graves' hyperthyroidism. Germline CDR1 and CDR2: SGHAT and FQNNGV. V was clipped by 4 bases and J by 6 bases; unmatched bases: 13. CDR3 length: 16 residues. It was on clinical symptoms, serum thyroxine, TRAb, thyroid ultrasound and orbital computed tomography that diagnosis relied. The study amplified TCR beta CDR3 regions using RNA transcripts. HTBI primers were employed in first-round RT-PCR, then a second-round multiplex PCR followed. TCRdb independently ran MiXCR on the multiplex PCR reads; one entry per CDR3 protein. The table lists about 50,000 distinct CDR3 sequences, more than 40% of them singletons. The study, taken as a whole, reports: Blood also carried most expanded thyroid clonotypes exceeding 0.001 frequency. Ophthalmopathy cases were distinguished from stable hyperthyroidism by a 13-signature model, reaching about 85% sensitivity and about 80% specificity.

With regard to this clonotype: The antigen is undetermined.

Input material: peripheral blood. The chain recombines TRBV11-2 with TRBJ2-7; 9 bases match TRBD1. This receptor was identified in an adult woman with Graves' ophthalmopathy. The CDR3 DNA reads TGTGCCAGCAGCTCCCTTCGGCACAGGGGGCCCTCCGAGCAGTACTTC. This translates into CASSSLRHRGPSEQYF.